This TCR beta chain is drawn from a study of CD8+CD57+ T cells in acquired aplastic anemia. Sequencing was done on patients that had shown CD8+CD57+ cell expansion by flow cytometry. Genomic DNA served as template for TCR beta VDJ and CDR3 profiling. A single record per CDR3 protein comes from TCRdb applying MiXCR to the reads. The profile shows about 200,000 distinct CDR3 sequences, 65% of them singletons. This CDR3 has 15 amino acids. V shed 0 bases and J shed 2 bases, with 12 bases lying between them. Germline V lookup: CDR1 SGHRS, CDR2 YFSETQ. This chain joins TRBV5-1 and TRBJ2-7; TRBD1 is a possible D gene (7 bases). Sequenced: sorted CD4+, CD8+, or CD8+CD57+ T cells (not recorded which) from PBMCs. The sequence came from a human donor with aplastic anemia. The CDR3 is CASSLDAGQTYEQYF. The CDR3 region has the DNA TGCGCCAGCAGCTTGGACGCGGGACAGACCTACGAGCAGTACTTC.